Shown below are 15 T cell receptor beta chains from a single sample sequenced in a study of CD8 T cells in ankylosing spondylitis. Each CDR3 protein gets one entry after TCRdb re-called the 5' RACE reads with MiXCR. The repertoire consists of under 150,000 distinct CDR3 sequences, with 7.5% to 9.5% occurring once and the leading ten covering under 7.5%. The sequencing input was synovial fluid, either unsorted or a sorted T cell fraction (not recorded which). Receptor source: a male donor with ankylosing spondylitis.

This clonotype was observed a few times. The rearrangement joins TRBV6-1 to TRBJ2-1, with TRBD1 as a possible D gene (6 bases). Between the trimmed V and J ends, which lost 11 bases and 1 base, there was a span of 12 bases. This CDR3 has 13 residues. Germline CDR1 is MNHNS and CDR2 is SASEGT. The DNA of the CDR3 is TGTGCCTCCCGGGACACTTCCTACAATGAGCAGTTCTTC. Translated, it gives CASRDTSYNEQFF.

The chain carries TRBV7-3 and TRBJ2-1; D is unresolved. This CDR3 has 15 amino acids. Germline V gene lookup returns CDR1 SGHTA and CDR2 FQGTGA. With 1 base removed from V and 0 bases from J, the gap between germline ends came to 7 bases. CDR3 sequence (DNA): TGTGCCAGCAGCTTAATGGATAGCTCCTACAATGAGCAGTTCTTC. Translated, it gives CASSLMDSSYNEQFF.

This clonotype has at least ten counts. This CDR3 reads CASSLNQGAEAEAFF. The DNA for the CDR3 is TGTGCCAGCAGCTTAAACCAGGGGGCCGAGGCTGAAGCTTTCTTT. This chain links TRBV7-2 with TRBJ1-1; TRBD1 aligns across 8 bases. The trim removed 2 bases at V and 6 bases at J, leaving 8 bases unmatched. CDR3 length equals 15 residues. The germline gives CDR1 SGHTA, CDR2 FQGNSA. Full variable domain (rest looked up from reference TRBV7-2 and TRBJ1-1): GAGVSQSPSNKVTEKGKDVELRCDPISGHTALYWYRQSLGQGLEFLIYFQGNSAPDKSGLPSDRFSAERTGGSVSTLTIQRTQQEDSAVYLCASSLNQGAEAEAFFGQGTRLTVV.

The V call is TRBV7-2, the J call TRBJ2-7; D is possibly TRBD2 (5 bases). V lost 2 bases to trimming and J lost 4 bases, with 9 bases between them. Germline V CDR1 and CDR2: SGHTA, FQGNSA. The CDR3 loop spans 13 amino acids. CDR3 nucleotide sequence: TGTGCCAGCAGCTTAAATCCGGGATACGAGCAGTACTTC. Protein product: CASSLNPGYEQYF. Using reference TRBV7-2 and TRBJ2-7 for the parts outside the CDR3, the full variable domain is GAGVSQSPSNKVTEKGKDVELRCDPISGHTALYWYRQSLGQGLEFLIYFQGNSAPDKSGLPSDRFSAERTGGSVSTLTIQRTQQEDSAVYLCASSLNPGYEQYFGPGTRLTVT.

This clonotype was seen at least ten times. The genes are TRBV5-1 and TRBJ1-1, with D possibly matching TRBD1 (6 bases). The germline V and J ends were trimmed by 4 bases and 0 bases, with 13 bases remaining between them. Germline CDR1 SGHRS, CDR2 YFSETQ. This CDR3 comprises 15 residues. The CDR3, as DNA: TGCGCCAGCAGCCCGAGGGGGGGGGTGAACACTGAAGCTTTCTTT. Translating gives CASSPRGGVNTEAFF.

The rearrangement joins TRBV12-3 or TRBV12-4 to TRBJ2-1, with TRBD1 matching 7 bases. CDR3 length: 13 amino acids. The V and J ends lost 3 bases and 11 bases, in that order; junction bases with no gene match: 7. The CDR3, as DNA: TGTGCCAGCAGTTTTGAGGGGGCCAGCAAGCAGTTCTTC. Translated, it gives CASSFEGASKQFF.

This clonotype was seen repeatedly, ten times or more. The V gene is TRBV9, the J gene TRBJ1-2; 9 bases line up with TRBD1. Losses at the gene ends were 7 bases for V and 4 bases for J; bases not matched to a gene: 8. There are 14 residues in the CDR3. CDR1 and CDR2 from the germline V gene are SGDLS and YYNGEE. The CDR3 region is CASSPGTGFYGYTF. The CDR3 DNA reads TGTGCCAGCTCTCCCGGGACAGGGTTCTATGGCTACACCTTC.

The chain employs TRBV28 and TRBJ2-7; D tentatively fits TRBD1 or TRBD2 (5 bases each). Trimming shortened V by 7 bases and J by 4 bases, and 17 bases separated the two germline ends. The CDR3 length is 14 residues. Germline V gene sequence: CDR1 MDHEN, CDR2 SYDVKM. The CDR3 sequence: CASTPGSLAYEQYF. The CDR3 DNA follows: TGTGCCAGCACTCCAGGGAGTTTGGCGTACGAGCAGTACTTC.

This clonotype was counted a few times. This chain links TRBV7-6 with TRBJ2-2, with D possibly matching TRBD2 (7 bases). CDR1 is SGHVS and CDR2 is FNYEAQ in the germline V gene. Trimming removed 3 bases at V and 4 bases at J, with 15 bases between. The CDR3 extends over 16 amino acids. CDR3 bases: TGTGCCAGCAGCTTTGCTGGGGGGGGCTTCACCGGGGAGCTGTTTTTT. It is translated as CASSFAGGGFTGELFF.

The table lists this clonotype with many counts. The V call is TRBV20-1, the J call TRBJ2-1; TRBD2 matches at 9 bases. V shed 1 base and J 0 bases; nucleotides not matched to a gene: 4. CDR3 size: 16 residues. Germline CDR1 is DFQATT and CDR2 is SNEGSKA (reference sequence). As DNA, the CDR3 is TGCAGTGCTAGAGCCTTTAGCGGGAGCTCCTACAATGAGCAGTTCTTC. Translated: CSARAFSGSSYNEQFF.

This clonotype was picked up many times. The V call is TRBV9, the J call TRBJ1-1; D gene unclear. The CDR3 loop spans 15 amino acids. V was cut by 0 bases and J by 0 bases, with 9 bases left in between. Germline assignment: CDR1 SGDLS and CDR2 YYNGEE. The CDR3 reads CASSVGGALNTEAFF. The DNA for the CDR3 is TGTGCCAGCAGCGTAGGAGGAGCGTTGAACACTGAAGCTTTCTTT.

In this sample, this clonotype turned up many times. The rearrangement links TRBV4-2 to TRBJ1-1; TRBD1 is a possible D gene (6 bases). The V end was cut by 1 base, the J end by 4 bases, with 16 bases between. Germline lookup yields CDR1 LGHNA and CDR2 YNFKEQ. CDR3 size: 16 residues. The chain's CDR3 is CASSQGPGELGTEAFF. The CDR3 DNA follows: TGTGCCAGCAGCCAAGGACCAGGGGAATTGGGCACTGAAGCTTTCTTT.

This clonotype showed up just a few times. V gene TRBV13 combines with J gene TRBJ2-7; TRBD1 matches 8 bases. CDR3 length: 15 residues. Trimming cost V 0 bases and J 5 bases; bases outside gene matches: 6. Germline V CDR1 and CDR2: PRHDT, FYEKMQ (reference sequence). The CDR3 spells CASSLGRTGHHEQYF. DNA of the CDR3: TGTGCCAGCAGCTTAGGACGGACAGGGCACCACGAGCAGTACTTC.

This clonotype was seen repeatedly, ten times or more. The genes are TRBV2 and TRBJ1-6, with 8 bases that match TRBD1. The CDR3 loop spans 14 amino acids. Germline CDR1 is SNHLY and CDR2 is FYNNEI. Losses at the gene ends were 4 bases for V and 7 bases for J; bases not matched to a gene: 3. CDR3 in DNA: TGTGCCAGCAGTGGGACAGGGAAAAATTCACCCCTCCACTTT. This sequence encodes CASSGTGKNSPLHF.

About this clonotype: A much more abundant neighbour one base away suggests this may be a read error. The chain joins TRBV27 to TRBJ2-7; 8 positions match TRBD2. The V and J ends lost 10 bases and 2 bases, in that order; junction bases with no gene match: 13. From germline, CDR1 is MNHEY and CDR2 SMNVEV (reference sequence). The CDR3 consists of 15 residues. The DNA for the CDR3 is TGTGCCACGTCACGGACTAGCCGGGCAACCTACGAGCAGTACTTC. It codes for CATSRTSRATYEQYF.